This is a list of T cell receptor beta chains from one sample in a study of circulating and synovial CD4+ cells in juvenile arthritis. Assay used: immunoSEQ multiplex PCR; TCRdb lists only in-frame clones, some missing. The sample yields approximately 31,000 clones, about 96% seen once. Sequencing used CD4+ T cells from blood. The receptors derive from a human donor with juvenile idiopathic arthritis. CDR3s include the opening cysteine and the closing phenylalanine or tryptophan. Each record gives: J gene, clone size, CDR3 length, D gene, V gene, CDR3 protein, CDR3 DNA. A D gene is named only where the DNA matches it firmly. Clone size is not always given. Where it is, it says once, few, many or a class for expanded clones.

TRBJ2-7 . 16 TRBD1 TRBV19 CASSILPDRTSGEQYF TGTGCAAGTAGTATACTCCCGGACAGGACCTCGGGGGAGCAGTACTTC
TRBJ2-1 . 16 . TRBV6-5 CASSYSRRDMIDEQFF TGTGCCAGCAGTTACTCGAGGCGGGATATGATCGATGAGCAGTTCTTC
TRBJ1-3 few 15 . TRBV28 CASSPWGDSGNTIYF TGTGCCAGCAGTCCTTGGGGAGACTCTGGAAACACCATATATTTT
TRBJ2-7 . 16 TRBD1 TRBV6-5 CASSYSGQGTAYEQYF TGTGCCAGCAGTTACTCCGGACAGGGGACAGCCTACGAGCAGTACTTC
TRBJ2-7 . 15 . TRBV25-1 CASTPTITSSYEQYF TGTGCCAGCACCCCGACTATTACCAGCTCCTACGAGCAGTACTTC
TRBJ2-5 . 15 TRBD2 TRBV5-4 CASSLAGESQETQYF TGTGCCAGCAGCTTAGCGGGGGAGTCCCAAGAGACCCAGTACTTC
TRBJ1-5 once 15 . TRBV4-1 CASSQEITGNQPQHF TGCGCCAGCAGCCAAGAGATTACGGGGAATCAGCCCCAGCATTTT
TRBJ2-7 . 15 . TRBV7-2 CASSTPGVGAYEQYF TGTGCCAGCAGTACGCCGGGGGTAGGAGCCTACGAGCAGTACTTC
TRBJ2-5 once 16 TRBD2 TRBV7-2 CASSLIAGAGGVSQYF TGTGCCAGCAGCTTGATAGCGGGCGCGGGCGGGGTGTCCCAGTACTTC
TRBJ2-7 . 16 . TRBV5-1 CASSSPGGSLDYEQYF TGCGCCAGCAGCTCCCCCGGGGGATCGTTGGACTACGAGCAGTACTTC
TRBJ1-1 . 16 TRBD1 TRBV5-1 CASSTGQGGGGTEAFF TGCGCCAGCAGCACTGGACAGGGAGGAGGTGGAACTGAAGCTTTCTTT
TRBJ1-1 . 14 TRBD1 TRBV18 CASSYDRGSTEAFF TGTGCCAGCTCATATGACAGGGGGAGCACTGAAGCTTTCTTT
TRBJ2-4 . 15 TRBD1 TRBV19 CASRTGGVAKNIQYF TGTGCCAGTCGGACAGGGGGAGTTGCCAAAAACATTCAGTACTTC
TRBJ2-7 . 14 . TRBV7-2 CASSPPGRGHEQYF TGTGCCAGCAGCCCCCCGGGCAGGGGCCACGAGCAGTACTTC
TRBJ2-1 . 12 TRBD1 TRBV30 CAWRSSGGQGVF TGTGCCTGGAGAAGCAGTGGGGGACAGGGAGTCTTC
TRBJ1-1 . 15 . TRBV19 CASSQGVAGDTEAFF TGTGCCAGTAGTCAGGGCGTCGCAGGGGATACTGAAGCTTTCTTT
TRBJ1-1 . 12 . TRBV30 CAWSKGQYEAFF TGTGCCTGGAGTAAGGGACAATATGAAGCTTTCTTT
TRBJ2-3 . 12 TRBD1 TRBV2 CARGTGQDTQYF TGTGCCAGGGGGACAGGGCAAGATACGCAGTATTTT
TRBJ1-4 . 12 TRBD1 TRBV10-3 CAISPGGEKLFF TGTGCCATCAGCCCAGGGGGTGAAAAACTGTTTTTT
TRBJ1-2 . 13 TRBD1 TRBV29-1 CSVGNRGNYGYTF TGCAGCGTCGGAAACAGGGGAAACTATGGCTACACCTTC
TRBJ2-1 . 18 TRBD2 TRBV10-3 CAISERLAGGAPYNEQFF TGTGCCATCAGTGAGAGACTAGCGGGGGGAGCCCCCTACAATGAGCAGTTCTTC
TRBJ1-1 . 15 TRBD1 TRBV18 CASSLDRGPDTEAFF TGTGCCAGCTCACTGGACAGGGGGCCGGACACTGAAGCTTTCTTT
TRBJ1-2 . 14 . TRBV5-8 CASSLGGRSYGYTF TGTGCCAGCAGCTTGGGTGGAAGGAGCTATGGCTACACCTTC
TRBJ2-6 . 20 TRBD1 TRBV19 CASSISFGQGVYSGANVLTF TGTGCCAGTAGTATAAGTTTTGGCCAGGGGGTTTACTCTGGGGCCAACGTCCTGACTTTC
TRBJ2-7 . 12 . TRBV5-6 CASSLGLYEQYF TGTGCCAGCAGCTTGGGGCTTTACGAGCAGTACTTC
TRBJ2-7 . 16 TRBD2 TRBV7-2 CASSPRSGGFDNEQYF TGTGCCAGCAGCCCTCGAAGCGGGGGCTTTGACAACGAGCAGTACTTC
TRBJ2-3 . 18 TRBD2 TRBV28 CASSLMGLGDSSTDTQYF TGTGCCAGCAGTTTAATGGGACTAGGGGACTCTAGCACAGATACGCAGTATTTT
TRBJ2-1 . 15 TRBD1 TRBV5-4 CASSRGQATYNEQFF TGTGCCAGCAGCCGAGGACAGGCGACCTACAATGAGCAGTTCTTC
TRBJ2-2 . 14 TRBD1 TRBV19 CASSNGQGAGELFF TGTGCCAGTAGTAACGGACAGGGTGCCGGGGAGCTGTTTTTT
TRBJ2-7 . 13 TRBD1 TRBV6-1 CASRGQGAGEQYF TGTGCCAGCCGGGGACAGGGGGCGGGCGAGCAGTACTTC
TRBJ2-2 . 14 . TRBV19 CASNYEGFTGELFF TGTGCCAGTAATTATGAGGGATTCACCGGGGAGCTGTTTTTT
TRBJ1-4 . 17 . TRBV27 CASSPQGFTDSNEKLFF TGTGCCAGCAGTCCACAGGGATTTACCGATTCCAATGAAAAACTGTTTTTT
TRBJ2-3 . 15 TRBD2 TRBV5-6 CASSPGLAVPDTQYF TGTGCCAGCAGCCCCGGACTAGCGGTCCCAGATACGCAGTATTTT
TRBJ2-1 . 15 TRBD1 TRBV9 CASSVVGRGYNEQFF TGTGCCAGCAGCGTAGTGGGCAGGGGGTACAATGAGCAGTTCTTC
TRBJ2-7 . 14 TRBD2 TRBV5-1 CASSLTSGSYEQYF TGCGCCAGCAGCTTGACTAGCGGCTCCTACGAGCAGTACTTC
TRBJ2-3 few 15 . TRBV30 CAWSQAAGGTDTQYF TGTGCCTGGAGTCAAGCGGCGGGCGGCACAGATACGCAGTATTTT
TRBJ2-2 . 13 TRBD2 TRBV7-3 CASSYGTSRELFF TGTGCCAGCAGTTATGGGACTAGTCGGGAGCTGTTTTTT
TRBJ2-1 once 15 . TRBV25-1 CASSLGLLSYNEQFF TGTGCCAGCAGTTTGGGGCTTCTCTCCTACAATGAGCAGTTCTTC
TRBJ2-2 . 15 . TRBV19 CASSISGADTGELFF TGTGCCAGTAGTATCAGCGGCGCGGACACCGGGGAGCTGTTTTTT
TRBJ1-4 once 14 TRBD1 TRBV5-4 CASSFDRGQEKLFF TGTGCCAGCAGCTTCGACAGGGGGCAAGAAAAACTGTTTTTT
TRBJ1-2 . 14 . TRBV7-9 CASSLAGGMSGYTF TGTGCCAGCAGCTTAGCGGGAGGGATGAGCGGCTACACCTTC
TRBJ2-7 . 15 TRBD1 TRBV9 CASSLGGQGAGEQYF TGTGCCAGCAGCCTAGGGGGACAGGGGGCTGGCGAGCAGTACTTC
TRBJ2-7 . 15 . TRBV28 CASSKPPISTYEQYF TGTGCCAGCAGTAAGCCCCCCATATCCACCTACGAGCAGTACTTC
TRBJ2-1 once 17 . TRBV18 CASSPYGGRSSYNEQFF TGTGCCAGCTCACCATACGGAGGGAGGAGCTCCTACAATGAGCAGTTCTTC
TRBJ2-7 . 13 . TRBV19 CASSRDSSYEQYF TGTGCCAGTAGTAGAGACAGCTCCTACGAGCAGTACTTC
TRBJ2-7 . 15 . TRBV5-1 CASSLGQSTTYEQYF TGCGCCAGCAGCTTGGGGCAGTCCACTACTTACGAGCAGTACTTC
TRBJ2-7 . 15 TRBD2 TRBV18 CASSSGTSGTNEQYF TGTGCCAGCTCATCCGGGACTAGCGGGACCAACGAGCAGTACTTC
TRBJ1-1 . 15 . TRBV6-6 CASSYNTGIGAEAFF TGTGCCAGCAGTTACAACACAGGGATTGGCGCTGAAGCTTTCTTT
TRBJ1-2 . 13 . TRBV7-9 CASSSGQIGGYTF TGTGCCAGCAGCTCCGGACAGATTGGAGGCTACACCTTC
TRBJ2-5 . 15 TRBD2 TRBV5-6 CASSSLRASGRAQYF TGTGCCAGCAGCTCCCTAAGGGCTAGCGGGAGGGCCCAGTACTTC
TRBJ1-2 . 15 TRBD1 TRBV28 CASSFGNRGRNGYTF TGTGCCAGCAGTTTTGGGAACAGGGGGCGAAATGGCTACACCTTC
TRBJ1-3 . 17 . TRBV9 CASSVGMGASSGNTIYF TGTGCCAGCAGCGTAGGGATGGGGGCGAGCTCTGGAAACACCATATATTTT
TRBJ2-4 . 14 . TRBV5-1 CASSLSAIGNIQYF TGCGCCAGCAGCTTGTCCGCTATCGGAAACATTCAGTACTTC
TRBJ1-1 . 14 TRBD1 TRBV6-5 CASSPRDSYTEAFF TGTGCCAGCAGTCCTCGGGACAGTTACACTGAAGCTTTCTTT
TRBJ2-3 . 17 TRBD2 TRBV7-2 CASSLAPSGGATDTQYF TGTGCCAGCAGCTTAGCCCCTAGCGGGGGGGCCACAGATACGCAGTATTTT